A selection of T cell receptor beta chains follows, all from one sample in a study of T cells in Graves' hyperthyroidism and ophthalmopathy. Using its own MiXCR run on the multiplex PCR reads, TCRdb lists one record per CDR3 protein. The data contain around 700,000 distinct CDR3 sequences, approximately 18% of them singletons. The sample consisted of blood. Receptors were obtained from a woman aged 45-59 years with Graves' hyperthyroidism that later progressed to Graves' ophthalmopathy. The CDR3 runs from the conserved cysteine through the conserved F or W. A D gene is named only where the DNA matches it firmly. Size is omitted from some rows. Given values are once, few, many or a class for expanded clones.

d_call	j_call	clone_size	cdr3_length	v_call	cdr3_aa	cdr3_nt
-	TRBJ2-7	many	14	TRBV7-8	CASSTRDPSMEQYF	TGTGCCAGCAGCACCCGGGACCCCTCCATGGAGCAGTACTTC
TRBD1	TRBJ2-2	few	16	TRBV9	CASSGRGTGGSGELFF	TGTGCCAGCAGCGGGCGAGGCACAGGGGGCTCCGGGGAGCTGTTTTTT
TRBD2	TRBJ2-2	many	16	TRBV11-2	CASSLSFQGGTGELFF	TGTGCCAGCAGCTTATCTTTCCAGGGAGGGACCGGGGAGCTGTTTTTT
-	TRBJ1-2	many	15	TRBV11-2	CASSLVVASGYGYTF	TGTGCCAGCAGCTTAGTGGTGGCCAGCGGCTATGGCTACACCTTC
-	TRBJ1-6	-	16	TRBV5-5	CASSLGEDTRNSPLHF	TGTGCCAGCAGCTTGGGGGAGGACACGAGGAATTCACCCCTCCACTTT
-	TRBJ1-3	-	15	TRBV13	CASSRPGGSGNTIYF	TGTGCCAGCAGCCGCCCCGGAGGGTCTGGAAACACCATATATTTT
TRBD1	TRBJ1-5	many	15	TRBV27	CASSPGTGSNQPQHF	TGTGCCAGCAGCCCCGGGACAGGGAGCAATCAGCCCCAGCATTTT
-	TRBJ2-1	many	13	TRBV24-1	CATSDQQSYEQFF	TGTGCCACCAGTGACCAGCAGAGCTATGAGCAGTTCTTC
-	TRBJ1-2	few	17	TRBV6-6	CASSYSMAPRENYGYTF	TGTGCCAGCAGTTACTCGATGGCTCCCCGGGAGAACTATGGCTACACCTTC
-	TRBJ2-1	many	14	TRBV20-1	CSALGSLPYNEQFF	TGCAGTGCATTAGGGAGCCTGCCCTACAATGAGCAGTTCTTC
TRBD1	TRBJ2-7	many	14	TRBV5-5	CASRNGQGADEQYF	TGTGCCAGCAGGAACGGACAGGGGGCCGACGAGCAGTACTTC
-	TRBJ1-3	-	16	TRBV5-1	CASSLNGPYTGNTIYF	TGCGCCAGCAGCTTGAATGGCCCCTATACGGGAAACACCATATATTTT
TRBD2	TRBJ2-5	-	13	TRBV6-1	CASNGGGPETQYF	TGTGCCAGCAATGGCGGGGGGCCAGAGACCCAGTACTTC
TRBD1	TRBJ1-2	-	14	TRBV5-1	CASSLGSTGGIGTF	TGCGCCAGCAGCTTGGGCTCGACAGGGGGTATCGGTACCTTC
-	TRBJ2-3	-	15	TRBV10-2	CASSEGQFASGTQYF	TGCGCCAGCAGTGAGGGACAGTTCGCCTCGGGTACGCAGTATTTT
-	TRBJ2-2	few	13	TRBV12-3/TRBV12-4	CASSSGDPGELFF	TGTGCCAGCAGTTCGGGGGATCCCGGGGAGCTGTTTTTT
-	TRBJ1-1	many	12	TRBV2	CASPRGLAEAFF	TGTGCCAGCCCCCGAGGACTAGCTGAAGCTTTCTTT
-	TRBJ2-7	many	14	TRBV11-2	CASSSSDTDYEQYF	TGTGCCAGCAGTTCAAGCGACACCGACTACGAGCAGTACTTC
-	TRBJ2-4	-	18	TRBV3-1	CASSQEKGGLHTVNIQYF	TGTGCCAGCAGCCAAGAAAAGGGGGGACTTCATACAGTAAACATTCAGTACTTC
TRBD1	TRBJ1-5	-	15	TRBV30	CAWSGDRGLSQPQHF	TGTGCCTGGAGTGGGGACAGGGGGCTTAGTCAGCCCCAGCATTTT
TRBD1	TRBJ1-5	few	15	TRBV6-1	CASRPRTGPNQPQHF	TGTGCCAGCAGACCCAGGACAGGTCCTAATCAGCCCCAGCATTTT
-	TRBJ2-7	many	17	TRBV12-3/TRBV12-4	CASSFLRLRDGSYEQYF	TGTGCCAGCAGTTTCCTACGTTTGAGGGACGGATCCTACGAGCAGTACTTC
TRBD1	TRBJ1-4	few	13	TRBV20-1	CSAPGQGNEKLFF	TGCAGTGCTCCCGGACAGGGGAATGAAAAACTGTTTTTT
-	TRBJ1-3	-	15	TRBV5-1	CASTPGVDSGNTIYF	TGCGCCAGCACCCCGGGAGTCGACTCTGGAAACACCATATATTTT
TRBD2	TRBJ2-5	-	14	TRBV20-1	CSARTSGGPETQYF	TGCAGTGCTAGAACTAGCGGGGGGCCCGAGACCCAGTACTTC
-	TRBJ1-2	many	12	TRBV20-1	CSARPGVYGYTF	TGCAGTGCTAGACCAGGGGTCTATGGCTACACCTTC
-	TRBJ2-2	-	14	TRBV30	CAWSVDSYTGELFF	TGTGCCTGGAGTGTAGACAGCTACACCGGGGAGCTGTTTTTT
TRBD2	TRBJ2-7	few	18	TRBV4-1	CASSQAVQGYAGGYEQYF	TGCGCCAGCAGCCAAGCTGTACAGGGTTACGCGGGAGGCTACGAGCAGTACTTC
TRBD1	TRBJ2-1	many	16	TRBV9	CASSSFGTGAINEQFF	TGTGCCAGCAGCTCTTTCGGGACAGGGGCGATCAATGAGCAGTTCTTC
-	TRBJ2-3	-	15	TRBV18	CASSPRGRKVDTQYF	TGTGCCAGCTCACCACGAGGGAGAAAGGTAGATACGCAGTATTTT
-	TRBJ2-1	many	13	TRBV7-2	CAVPLGSYNEQFF	TGTGCCGTTCCATTGGGATCCTACAATGAGCAGTTCTTC
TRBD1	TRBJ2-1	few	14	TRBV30	CAWSRDSSYNEQFF	TGTGCCTGGAGCCGGGACAGCTCCTACAATGAGCAGTTCTTC
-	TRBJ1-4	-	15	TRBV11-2	CASSLVGRINEKLFF	TGTGCCAGCAGCTTAGTCGGGCGGATCAATGAAAAACTGTTTTTT
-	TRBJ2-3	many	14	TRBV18	CASSAQGSTDTQYF	TGTGCCAGCTCAGCCCAGGGGAGCACAGATACGCAGTATTTT
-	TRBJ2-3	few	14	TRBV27	CASSSSLGLNTQYF	TGTGCCAGCAGTTCCTCCCTAGGGTTGAATACGCAGTATTTT
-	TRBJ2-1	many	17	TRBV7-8	CASSLLLAFSSYNEQFF	TGTGCCAGCAGCCTTCTGTTAGCTTTCAGCTCCTACAATGAGCAGTTCTTC
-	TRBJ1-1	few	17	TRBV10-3	CAISEAGGASSYTEAFF	TGTGCCATCAGTGAGGCGGGAGGGGCAAGCTCTTACACTGAAGCTTTCTTT
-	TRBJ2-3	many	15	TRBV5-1	CASSLEQGNTDTQYF	TGCGCCAGCAGCTTGGAGCAGGGGAACACAGATACGCAGTATTTT
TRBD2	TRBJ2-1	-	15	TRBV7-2	CASSPSGGGHNEQFF	TGTGCCAGCAGTCCCTCGGGGGGGGGGCATAATGAGCAGTTCTTC
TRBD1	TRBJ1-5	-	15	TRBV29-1	CSVATGTGFDQPQHF	TGCAGCGTGGCCACCGGGACAGGTTTCGATCAGCCCCAGCATTTT
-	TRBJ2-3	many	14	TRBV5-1	CASSLLTSSDTQYF	TGCGCCAGCAGCTTGTTAACGAGTAGCGATACGCAGTATTTT
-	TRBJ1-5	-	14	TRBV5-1	CASSFDGTNQPQHF	TGCGCCAGCAGCTTCGACGGGACCAATCAGCCCCAGCATTTT
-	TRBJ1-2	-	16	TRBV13	CASSLDLSVPTWGYTF	TGTGCCAGCAGCTTAGATCTTAGCGTCCCGACCTGGGGCTACACCTTC
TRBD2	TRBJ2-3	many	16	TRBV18	CASSPPGLARTDTQYF	TGTGCCAGCTCACCACCGGGACTAGCGCGCACAGATACGCAGTATTTT
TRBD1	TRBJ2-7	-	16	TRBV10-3	CASSEAGQGEVYEQYF	TGTGCCAGCAGTGAAGCGGGACAGGGGGAAGTCTACGAGCAGTACTTC
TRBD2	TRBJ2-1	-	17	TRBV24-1	CATSDSPASGGANEQFF	TGTGCCACCAGTGATTCCCCAGCTAGCGGGGGGGCCAATGAGCAGTTCTTC
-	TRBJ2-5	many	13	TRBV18	CASSPDRGETQYF	TGTGCCAGCTCCCCCGACAGAGGAGAGACCCAGTACTTC
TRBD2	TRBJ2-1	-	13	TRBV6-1	CASASGGAYEQFF	TGTGCCAGCGCTAGCGGGGGGGCGTATGAGCAGTTCTTC
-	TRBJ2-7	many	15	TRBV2	CASRDPGRLSYEQYF	TGTGCCAGCAGGGACCCAGGGCGTCTCTCCTACGAGCAGTACTTC
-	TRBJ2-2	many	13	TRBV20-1	CSAPRGSTGELFF	TGCAGTGCCCCGCGGGGATCTACCGGGGAGCTGTTTTTT
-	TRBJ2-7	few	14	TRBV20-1	CSARGINWNYEQYF	TGCAGTGCTAGAGGAATTAATTGGAACTACGAGCAGTACTTC
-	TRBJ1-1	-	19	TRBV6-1	CASSEGSWLVRARGTEAFF	TGTGCCAGCAGTGAAGGATCTTGGTTGGTGAGGGCGCGAGGCACTGAAGCTTTCTTT
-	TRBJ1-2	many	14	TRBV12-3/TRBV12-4	CASSILGSNYGYTF	TGTGCCAGCAGTATTCTTGGATCTAACTATGGCTACACCTTC
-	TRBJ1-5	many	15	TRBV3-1	CASSRYHSSNQPQHF	TGTGCCAGCAGCCGATATCACAGCAGTAATCAGCCCCAGCATTTT